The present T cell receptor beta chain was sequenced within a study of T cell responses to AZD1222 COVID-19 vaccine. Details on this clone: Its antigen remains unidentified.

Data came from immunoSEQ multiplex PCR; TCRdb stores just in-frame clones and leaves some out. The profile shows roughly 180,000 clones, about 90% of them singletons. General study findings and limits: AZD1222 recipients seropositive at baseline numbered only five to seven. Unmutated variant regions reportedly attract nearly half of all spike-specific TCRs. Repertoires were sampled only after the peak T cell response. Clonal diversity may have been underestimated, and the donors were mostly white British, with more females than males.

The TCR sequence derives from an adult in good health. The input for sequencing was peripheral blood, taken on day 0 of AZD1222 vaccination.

CDR3 bases: TGCGCCAGCAGCCAAGTCGGTAGCGGCTCCTACAATGAGCAGTTCTTC. This translates into CASSQVGSGSYNEQFF. The chain uses TRBV4-1 and TRBJ2-1, with D maybe TRBD2 (6 bases). The V and J ends lost 1 base and 0 bases respectively, with 10 bases between them. This CDR3 comprises 16 residues. Germline CDR1 is MGHRA and CDR2 is YSYEKL.